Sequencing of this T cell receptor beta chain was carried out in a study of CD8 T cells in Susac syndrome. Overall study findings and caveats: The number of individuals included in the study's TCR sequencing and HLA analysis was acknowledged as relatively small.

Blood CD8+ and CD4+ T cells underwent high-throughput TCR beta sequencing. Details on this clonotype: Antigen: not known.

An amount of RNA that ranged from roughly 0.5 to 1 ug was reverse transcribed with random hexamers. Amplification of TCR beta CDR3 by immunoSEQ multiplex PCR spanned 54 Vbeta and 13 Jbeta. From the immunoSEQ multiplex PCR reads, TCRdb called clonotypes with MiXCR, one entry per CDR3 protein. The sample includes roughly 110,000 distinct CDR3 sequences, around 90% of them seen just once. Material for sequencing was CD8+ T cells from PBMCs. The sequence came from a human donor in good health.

CDR3 amino acids: CASSSTSGSRAINEQFF. CDR3 bases: TGTGCCAGCAGCTCGACTAGCGGGAGTCGGGCAATCAATGAGCAGTTCTTC. The rearrangement links TRBV7-9 to TRBJ2-1; 12 bases are shared with TRBD2. Germline CDR1 is SEHNR and CDR2 is FQNEAQ (reference sequence). V lost 4 bases and J lost 6; bases outside the gene matches: 10. This CDR3 comprises 17 residues.